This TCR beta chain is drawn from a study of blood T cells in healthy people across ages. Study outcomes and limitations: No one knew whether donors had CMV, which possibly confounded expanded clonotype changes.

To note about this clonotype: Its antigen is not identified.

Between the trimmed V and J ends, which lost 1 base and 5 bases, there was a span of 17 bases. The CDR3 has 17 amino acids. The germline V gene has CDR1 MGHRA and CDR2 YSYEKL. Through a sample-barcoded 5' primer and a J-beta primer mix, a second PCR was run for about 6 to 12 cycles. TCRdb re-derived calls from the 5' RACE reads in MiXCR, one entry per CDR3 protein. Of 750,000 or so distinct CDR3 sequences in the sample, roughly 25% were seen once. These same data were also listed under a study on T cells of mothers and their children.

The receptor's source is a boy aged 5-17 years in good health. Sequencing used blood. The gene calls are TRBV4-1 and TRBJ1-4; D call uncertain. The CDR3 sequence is CASSQAEGARYNEKLFF. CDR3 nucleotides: TGCGCCAGCAGCCAAGCGGAGGGAGCACGTTACAATGAAAAACTGTTTTTT.